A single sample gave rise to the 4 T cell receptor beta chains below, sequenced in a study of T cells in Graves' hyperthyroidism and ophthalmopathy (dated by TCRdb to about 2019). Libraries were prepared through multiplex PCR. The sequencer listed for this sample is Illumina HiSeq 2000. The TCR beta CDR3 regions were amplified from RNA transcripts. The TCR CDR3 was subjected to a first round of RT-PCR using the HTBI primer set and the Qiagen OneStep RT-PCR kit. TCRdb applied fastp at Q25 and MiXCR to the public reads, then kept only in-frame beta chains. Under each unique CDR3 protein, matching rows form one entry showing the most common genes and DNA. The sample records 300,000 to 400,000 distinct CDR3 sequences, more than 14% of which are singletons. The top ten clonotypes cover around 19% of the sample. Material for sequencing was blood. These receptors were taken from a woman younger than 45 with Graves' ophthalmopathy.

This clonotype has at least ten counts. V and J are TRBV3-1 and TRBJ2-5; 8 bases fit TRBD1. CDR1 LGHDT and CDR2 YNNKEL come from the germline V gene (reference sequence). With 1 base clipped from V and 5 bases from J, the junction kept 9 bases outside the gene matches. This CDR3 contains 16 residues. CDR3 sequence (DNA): TGTGCCAGCAGCCAAGGCCCCGGGACAGGCGGGGAGACCCAGTACTTC. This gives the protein CASSQGPGTGGETQYF.

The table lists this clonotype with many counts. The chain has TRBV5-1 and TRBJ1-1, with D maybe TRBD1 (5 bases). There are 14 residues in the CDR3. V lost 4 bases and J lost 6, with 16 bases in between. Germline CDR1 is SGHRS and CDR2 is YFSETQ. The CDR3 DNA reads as TGCGCCAGCAGCCGGGAGGGGCCTGTGGCTGAAGCTTTCTTT. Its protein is CASSREGPVAEAFF. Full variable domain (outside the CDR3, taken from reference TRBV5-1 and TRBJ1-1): KAGVTQTPRYLIKTRGQQVTLSCSPISGHRSVSWYQQTPGQGLQFLFEYFSETQRNKGNFPGRFSGRQFSNSRSEMNVSTLELGDSALYLCASSREGPVAEAFFGQGTRLTVV.

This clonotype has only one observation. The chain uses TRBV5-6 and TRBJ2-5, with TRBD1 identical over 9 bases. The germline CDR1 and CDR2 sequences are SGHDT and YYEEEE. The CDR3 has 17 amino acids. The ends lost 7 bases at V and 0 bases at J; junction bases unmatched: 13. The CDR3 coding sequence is TGTGCCAGCTTGCCGGGACAGGGTTCTTTGTACCAAGAGACCCAGTACTTC. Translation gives CASLPGQGSLYQETQYF.

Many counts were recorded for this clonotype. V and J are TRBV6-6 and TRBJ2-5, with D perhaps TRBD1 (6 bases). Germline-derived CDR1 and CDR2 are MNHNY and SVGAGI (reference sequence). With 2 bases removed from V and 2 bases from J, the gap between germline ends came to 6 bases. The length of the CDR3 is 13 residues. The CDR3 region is CASSYRGQETQYF. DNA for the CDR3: TGTGCCAGCAGTTACAGGGGGCAAGAGACCCAGTACTTC.